This entry features one TCR beta chain sequence. This sample stems from a study of shared clonotypes between healthy human individuals. Study summary: The study used three CD4 naive, three CD4 memory, two CD8 naive and one CD8 memory plate per donor.

The CDR3 loop spans 13 amino acids. V was shortened by 5 bases and J by 0 bases, with 8 bases between the two germline ends. From germline, CDR1 is SNHLY and CDR2 FYNNEI. CD45RO-negative, CCR7-selected cells formed the naive CD8 fraction, which excluded terminally differentiated effector memory CD45RA+ cells. The donor population consisted of healthy HIV-negative adults with no recent acute infections or vaccinations. As originally analysed: Quality scores were absent from the junction-only immunoSEQ sequences, so filtering differed. Sequencing was performed with immunoSEQ multiplex PCR; in TCRdb, only in-frame clones are kept and a portion is missing. Clonal size and the V and J genes are those of that table, whereas D and trimming came from the DNA. The data contain over 2 million clones, about 95% of them singletons.

This receptor was taken from a young man in good health. The rearrangement joins TRBV2 to TRBJ2-7; no clear D. Material: naive CD8+ T cells sorted from blood. The CDR3 spells CASSHQSSYEQYF. The DNA of the CDR3 is TGTGCCAGCAGTCATCAAAGCTCCTACGAGCAGTACTTC.